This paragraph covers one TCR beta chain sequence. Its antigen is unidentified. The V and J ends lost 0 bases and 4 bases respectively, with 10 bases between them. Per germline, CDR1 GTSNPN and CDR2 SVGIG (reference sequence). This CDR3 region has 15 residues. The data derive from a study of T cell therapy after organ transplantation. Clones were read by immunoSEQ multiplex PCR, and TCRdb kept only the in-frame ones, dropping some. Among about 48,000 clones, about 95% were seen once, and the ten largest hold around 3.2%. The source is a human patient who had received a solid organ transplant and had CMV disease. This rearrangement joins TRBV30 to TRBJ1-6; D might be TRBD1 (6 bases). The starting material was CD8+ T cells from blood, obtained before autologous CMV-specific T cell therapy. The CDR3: CAWSVGQGYNSPLHF. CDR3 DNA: TGTGCCTGGAGTGTGGGGCAGGGGTATAATTCACCCCTCCACTTT.